In this sample, the clone carrying this T cell receptor beta chain turned up once. V dropped 5 bases and J dropped 2; count of bases not matched to a gene: 3. The CDR3 is made up of 14 amino acids. The germline V gene encodes CDR1 MNHEY and CDR2 SMNVEV (reference sequence). Researchers ran the PCR with 60 Vbeta and 13 Jbeta primers. Method: immunoSEQ multiplex PCR; TCRdb's copy keeps in-frame clones and lacks some. The sample holds more than 85,000 clones, roughly 84% seen once. This entry is derived from a study of cytomegalovirus exposure and HLA in healthy donors. The source of this sequence is a woman aged 18-29 years in good health and CMV-seronegative. V is TRBV27 and J is TRBJ2-3; 8 positions agree with TRBD2. The source material was PBMCs. Here the CDR3 reads CASSHSGTTDTQYF. The CDR3 DNA reads as TGTGCCAGCAGTCATAGCGGGACCACAGATACGCAGTATTTT.